A single TCR beta chain is shown here with its context. Its target is not known. Germline assignment: CDR1 MGHRA and CDR2 YSYEKL. V lost 0 bases and J 7 bases, leaving 21 bases between the germline ends. This CDR3 spans 17 amino acids. The data were obtained in a study of T cell repertoires in cytomegalovirus infection. Study details: Matching HLA type and CMV infection were both indicated by public TCR beta signatures. Study-wide results and limits: HLA-C-restricted TCR beta clonotypes specific for CMV led the ex vivo response.

TCRdb re-called the reads through MiXCR, storing one row per CDR3 protein. The sample lists 900,000 to 950,000 distinct CDR3 sequences, roughly 30% occurring once. The sample in question was cultured CD8+ T cells from PBMCs, obtained from culture after CMV antigen stimulation. This TCR was recovered from a human donor in good health (CMV status not recorded). Some clones in this sample may be carry-over from other donors' samples. This chain links TRBV4-1 with TRBJ1-2; a possible D gene is TRBD1 (5 bases). CDR3 amino acids: CASSQDYGTLGEVGYTF. DNA of the CDR3: TGCGCCAGCAGCCAAGATTACGGCACTTTGGGGGAGGTTGGCTACACCTTC.